The 2 T cell receptor beta chains in this list originate from one sample, sequenced in a study of shared clonotypes between healthy human individuals. Repertoires were generated with immunoSEQ multiplex PCR, while TCRdb's copy carries only in-frame clones and drops some. The table includes over 1.5 million clones, 95% to 99% detected once. Sequencing was carried out using naive CD4+ T cells sorted from blood. Subset meaning: CD45RA+ positively selected. The receptors come from a young man in good health.

This clone was observed a single time. The rearrangement uses TRBV29-1 and TRBJ1-5; D is undetermined. Germline assignment: CDR1 SQVTM and CDR2 ANQGSEA. The CDR3 runs 13 residues. The ends were cut back, 4 bases at V and 0 bases at J, with 7 bases in the middle. The CDR3 loop reads CSVGPNSNQPQHF. CDR3 nucleotides: TGCAGCGTTGGACCGAATAGCAATCAGCCCCAGCATTTT.

The V gene is TRBV28, the J gene TRBJ2-7; TRBD1 matches 9 bases. From germline, CDR1 is MDHEN and CDR2 SYDVKM. Losses at the gene ends were 11 bases for V and 1 base for J; bases not matched to a gene: 21. The CDR3 extends over 18 amino acids. The CDR3 is CAVAGVFLGTGKSYEQYF. CDR3 nucleotides: TGTGCCGTTGCTGGGGTTTTTCTCGGGACAGGGAAATCCTACGAGCAGTACTTC.